The clone carrying this TCR beta chain was counted many times. Unique molecular identifiers were used to barcode this TCRbeta library. TCRdb fed the PCR reads into MiXCR, producing one record per CDR3 protein. The sample includes 100,000 to 150,000 distinct CDR3 sequences, 23% of them seen just once. This sample is drawn from a study of T-cell reconstitution after alpha-beta-depleted transplantation in children. J was trimmed by 5 bases and V by 7 bases; bases with no gene match: 4. CDR3 size: 13 residues. CDR1 is SQVTM, CDR2 ANQGSEA, per germline. This rearrangement joins TRBV29-1 to TRBJ2-3, with 12 bases identical to TRBD2. The sequence was obtained from a male patient aged 2-10 years who had a stem cell transplant for chronic granulomatous disease, so the T cells may come from the graft donor. The sample in question was PBMCs, mostly from graft donor cells, obtained 180 days after TCRalphabeta/CD19-depleted stem cell transplant. CDR3 protein: CSASGRVEDTQYF. As DNA, the CDR3 is TGCAGCGCTAGCGGGAGGGTCGAAGATACGCAGTATTTT.